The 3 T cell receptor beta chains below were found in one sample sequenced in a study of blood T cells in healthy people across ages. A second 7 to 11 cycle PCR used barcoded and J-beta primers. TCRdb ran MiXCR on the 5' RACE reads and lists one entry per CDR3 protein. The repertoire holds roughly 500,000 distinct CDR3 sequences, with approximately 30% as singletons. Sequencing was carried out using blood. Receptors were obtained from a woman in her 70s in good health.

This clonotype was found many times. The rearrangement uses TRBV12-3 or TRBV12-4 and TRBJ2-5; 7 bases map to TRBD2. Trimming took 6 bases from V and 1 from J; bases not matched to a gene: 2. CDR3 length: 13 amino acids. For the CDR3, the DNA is TGTGCCAGCAGGGGGGGGTTCCAAGAGACCCAGTACTTC. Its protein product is CASRGGFQETQYF.

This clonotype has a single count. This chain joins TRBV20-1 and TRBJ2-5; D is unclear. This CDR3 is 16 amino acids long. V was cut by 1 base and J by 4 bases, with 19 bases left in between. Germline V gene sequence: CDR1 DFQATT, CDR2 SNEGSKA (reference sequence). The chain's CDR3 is CSARGHSTVGRETQYF. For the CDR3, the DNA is TGCAGTGCTAGAGGCCACTCCACGGTAGGCCGAGAGACCCAGTACTTC.

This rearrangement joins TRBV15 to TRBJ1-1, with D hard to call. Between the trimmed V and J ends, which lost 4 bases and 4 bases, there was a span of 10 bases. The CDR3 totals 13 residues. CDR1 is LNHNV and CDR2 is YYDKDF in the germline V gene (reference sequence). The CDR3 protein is CATSTQVSTEAFF. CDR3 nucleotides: TGTGCCACCAGCACCCAGGTGAGCACTGAAGCTTTCTTT. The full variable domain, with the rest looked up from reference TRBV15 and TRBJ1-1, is DAMVIQNPRYQVTQFGKPVTLSCSQTLNHNVMYWYQQKSSQAPKLLFHYYDKDFNNEADTPDNFQSRRPNTSFCFLDIRSPGLGDTAMYLCATSTQVSTEAFFGQGTRLTVV.